This T cell receptor (beta chain) was retrieved from a study of blood T cell repertoires in COVID-19. In the study overall: Italy, Spain and the United States were the sources of the convalescent and acute COVID-19 samples. T cells, B-cell-depleted T cells, or PBMCs provided the cDNA or gDNA that served as material.

Original analysis: Counts of nucleated cells, estimated from reference gene primer amplification, were obtained. The data were produced by immunoSEQ multiplex PCR, yet TCRdb's version contains in-frame clones alone and is incomplete. That table is the source of V, J and clone size, and D and trimming were worked out from the DNA. The table shows about 190,000 clones, with around 86% occurring only once. The germline V gene has CDR1 LGHDT and CDR2 YNNKEL (reference sequence). The CDR3 covers 14 residues. V dropped 4 bases and J dropped 2 bases, with 11 bases sitting between them. The origin of this receptor is a man aged 40-49 years with active or convalescent COVID-19. Sequencing was performed on peripheral blood. The chain uses TRBV3-1 (or the pseudogene TRBV3-2) and TRBJ2-5; D possibly corresponds to TRBD2 (5 bases). This CDR3 reads CASSPNDYQETQYF. DNA for the CDR3: TGTGCCAGCAGCCCGAACGACTATCAAGAGACCCAGTACTTC.